A selection of T cell receptor beta chains follows, all from one sample in a study of control samples from healthy donors and cancer patients. Produced via immunoSEQ multiplex PCR; TCRdb's table is partial and in-frame only. The table has roughly 59,000 clones, approximately 92% seen once. The sample consisted of PBMCs. Receptors were obtained from a man aged 40-49 years with colorectal cancer. Each CDR3 is given with its conserved first and last residue. The D gene is left open where the match is weak. The size field is filled for only some rows; it gives once, few, many or a size class.

d_gene: TRBD1; j_gene: TRBJ2-7; abundance: -; v_gene: TRBV18; CDR3nt: TGTGCCAGCTCACCAAGTACCACAGGGGGAGAGCAGTACTTC; CDR3aa: CASSPSTTGGEQYF
d_gene: -; j_gene: TRBJ1-4; abundance: -; v_gene: TRBV11-3; CDR3nt: TGTGCCAGCAGCACCCGAGGGGCTCCTAATGAAAAACTGTTTTTT; CDR3aa: CASSTRGAPNEKLFF
d_gene: -; j_gene: TRBJ1-1; abundance: -; v_gene: TRBV4-1; CDR3nt: TGCGCCAGCAGACCTCCGGGGTGGGGGCAGATGAACACTGAAGCTTTCTTT; CDR3aa: CASRPPGWGQMNTEAFF
d_gene: -; j_gene: TRBJ1-4; abundance: once; v_gene: TRBV6-1; CDR3nt: TGTGCCAGCAGTGGAGGGGGACTTCTCGCAACTAATGAAAAACTGTTTTTT; CDR3aa: CASSGGGLLATNEKLFF
d_gene: TRBD2; j_gene: TRBJ2-1; abundance: -; v_gene: TRBV6-5; CDR3nt: TGTGCCAGCAGCCGGACTAGCGGGGGGTTTAATGAGCAGTTCTTC; CDR3aa: CASSRTSGGFNEQFF
d_gene: -; j_gene: TRBJ1-1; abundance: -; v_gene: TRBV9; CDR3nt: TGTGCCAGCAGCTCCCGGGGTGAGGGCACTGAAGCTTTCTTT; CDR3aa: CASSSRGEGTEAFF
d_gene: TRBD1; j_gene: TRBJ2-2; abundance: -; v_gene: TRBV19; CDR3nt: TGTGCCAGTAGTATAGACTCTAGACAGGGGGCAGTTGCCGGGGAGCTGTTTTTT; CDR3aa: CASSIDSRQGAVAGELFF
d_gene: -; j_gene: TRBJ1-4; abundance: -; v_gene: TRBV2; CDR3nt: TGTGCCAGCAACAGGGCCAATGAAAAACTGTTTTTT; CDR3aa: CASNRANEKLFF
d_gene: -; j_gene: TRBJ2-5; abundance: -; v_gene: TRBV3-1/TRBV3-2; CDR3nt: TGTGCCAGCAGCCAAACATGGGAGACCCAGTACTTC; CDR3aa: CASSQTWETQYF
d_gene: -; j_gene: TRBJ2-3; abundance: -; v_gene: TRBV7-2; CDR3nt: TGTGCCAGCAGCTTAGTAGTAACAGATACGCAGTATTTT; CDR3aa: CASSLVVTDTQYF
d_gene: TRBD2; j_gene: TRBJ2-7; abundance: -; v_gene: TRBV7-8; CDR3nt: TGTGCCAGCAGCTTAGTGCTAGCGGGGGGGCGCGAGCAGTACTTC; CDR3aa: CASSLVLAGGREQYF
d_gene: -; j_gene: TRBJ1-6; abundance: -; v_gene: TRBV2; CDR3nt: TGTGCCAGCAGTGAAGATGGGGGGCGGAATTCACCCCTCCACTTT; CDR3aa: CASSEDGGRNSPLHF
d_gene: -; j_gene: TRBJ2-3; abundance: -; v_gene: TRBV15; CDR3nt: TGTGCCACCAGCCGCCGACAGACAGATACGCAGTATTTT; CDR3aa: CATSRRQTDTQYF
d_gene: -; j_gene: TRBJ1-2; abundance: -; v_gene: TRBV4-3; CDR3nt: TGCGCCAGCAGCCCCGAGACGGGGTCGAGTGGCCACACCTTC; CDR3aa: CASSPETGSSGHTF
d_gene: TRBD1; j_gene: TRBJ2-2; abundance: -; v_gene: TRBV30; CDR3nt: TGTGCCTGGCGGACAGGGCTGCAAACCGGGGAGCTGTTTTTT; CDR3aa: CAWRTGLQTGELFF
d_gene: -; j_gene: TRBJ2-1; abundance: -; v_gene: TRBV5-4; CDR3nt: TGTGCCAGCAGCCCTTTTGCTGATGAGCAGTTCTTC; CDR3aa: CASSPFADEQFF
d_gene: -; j_gene: TRBJ1-4; abundance: -; v_gene: TRBV4-3; CDR3nt: TGCGCCAGCAGCCAAGTATCGGGGAATCGGGAAAAACTGTTTTTT; CDR3aa: CASSQVSGNREKLFF